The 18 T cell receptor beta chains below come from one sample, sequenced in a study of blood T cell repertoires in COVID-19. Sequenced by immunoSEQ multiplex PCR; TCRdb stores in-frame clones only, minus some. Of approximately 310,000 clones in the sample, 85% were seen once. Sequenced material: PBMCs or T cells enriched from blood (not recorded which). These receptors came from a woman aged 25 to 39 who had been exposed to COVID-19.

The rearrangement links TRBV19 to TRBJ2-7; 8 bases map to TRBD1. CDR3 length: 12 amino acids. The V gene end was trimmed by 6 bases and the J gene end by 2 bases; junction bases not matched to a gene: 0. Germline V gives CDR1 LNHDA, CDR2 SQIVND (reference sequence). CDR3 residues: CASRDRAYEQYF. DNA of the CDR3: TGTGCCAGTAGGGACAGGGCCTACGAGCAGTACTTC.

CDR3 nucleotides: TGTGCCAGCAGGAAGACAGGAGCTAATGAAAAACTGTTTTTT. Amino acid sequence: CASRKTGANEKLFF. This rearrangement joins TRBV27 to TRBJ1-4; a possible D gene is TRBD1 (6 bases). Germline V CDR1 and CDR2: MNHEY, SMNVEV (reference sequence). The V end was cut by 6 bases, the J end by 3 bases, with 11 bases between. The CDR3 has 14 residues.

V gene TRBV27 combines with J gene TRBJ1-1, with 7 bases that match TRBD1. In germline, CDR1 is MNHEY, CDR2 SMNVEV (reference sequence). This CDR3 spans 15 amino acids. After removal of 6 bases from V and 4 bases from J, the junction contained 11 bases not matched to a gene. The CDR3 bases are TGTGCCAGCAGCCGAGAGGCAGGGGGATCCACTGAAGCTTTCTTT. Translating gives CASSREAGGSTEAFF.

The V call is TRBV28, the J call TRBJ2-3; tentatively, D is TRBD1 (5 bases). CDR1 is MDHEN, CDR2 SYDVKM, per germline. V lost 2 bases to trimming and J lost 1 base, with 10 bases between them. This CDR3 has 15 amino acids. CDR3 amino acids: CASSLLLRGTDTQYF. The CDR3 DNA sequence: TGTGCCAGCAGTTTACTACTCAGGGGCACAGATACGCAGTATTTT.

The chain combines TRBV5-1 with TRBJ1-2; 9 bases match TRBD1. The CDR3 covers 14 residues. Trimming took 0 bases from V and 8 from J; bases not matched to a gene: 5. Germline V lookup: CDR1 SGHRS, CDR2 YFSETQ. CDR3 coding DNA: TGCGCCAGCAGCTTGGGACAGGGGGTAGAGGGCTACACCTTC. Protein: CASSLGQGVEGYTF.

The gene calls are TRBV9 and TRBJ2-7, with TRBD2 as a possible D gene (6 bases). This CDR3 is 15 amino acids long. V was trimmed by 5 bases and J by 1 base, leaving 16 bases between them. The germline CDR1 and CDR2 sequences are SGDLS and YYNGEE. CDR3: CASSHGEDRSYEQYF. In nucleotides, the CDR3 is TGTGCCAGCAGTCACGGGGAGGACCGGTCCTACGAGCAGTACTTC.

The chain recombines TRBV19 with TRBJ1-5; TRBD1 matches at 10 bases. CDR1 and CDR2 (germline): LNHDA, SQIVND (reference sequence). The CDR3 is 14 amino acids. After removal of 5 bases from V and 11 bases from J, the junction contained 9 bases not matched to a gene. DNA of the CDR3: TGTGCCAGTAGTCCCGGGACAGGGGTGGGAGCCCAGCATTTT. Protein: CASSPGTGVGAQHF. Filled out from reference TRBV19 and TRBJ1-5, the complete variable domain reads DGGITQSPKYLFRKEGQNVTLSCEQNLNHDAMYWYRQDPGQGLRLIYYSQIVNDFQKGDIAEGYSVSREKKESFPLTVTSAQKNPTAFYLCASSPGTGVGAQHFGDGTRLSIL.

The CDR3 nucleotides are TGTGCCAGTAGTGGGCAGTGGGGCCCTAATGAAAAACTGTTTTTT. Protein sequence: CASSGQWGPNEKLFF. The chain employs TRBV19 and TRBJ1-4, with D possibly being TRBD1 (5 bases). Trimming cost V 5 bases and J 3 bases, with 13 bases left between them. Germline V CDR1 and CDR2: LNHDA, SQIVND (reference sequence). This CDR3 has 15 amino acids.

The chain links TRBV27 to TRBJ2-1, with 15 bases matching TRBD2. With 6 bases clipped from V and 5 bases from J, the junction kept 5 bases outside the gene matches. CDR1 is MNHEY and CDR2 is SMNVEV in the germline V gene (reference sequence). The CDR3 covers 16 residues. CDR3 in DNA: TGTGCCAGCAGCAAGGGACTAGCGGGAGGTAACAATGAGCAGTTCTTC. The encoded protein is CASSKGLAGGNNEQFF.

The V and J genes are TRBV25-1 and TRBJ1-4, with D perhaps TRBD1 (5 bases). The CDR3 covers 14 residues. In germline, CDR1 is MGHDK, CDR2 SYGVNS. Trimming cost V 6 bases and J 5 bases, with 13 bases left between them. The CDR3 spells CASRGSGGNEKLFF. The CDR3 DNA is TGTGCCAGCAGGGGGTCGGGGGGAAATGAAAAACTGTTTTTT.

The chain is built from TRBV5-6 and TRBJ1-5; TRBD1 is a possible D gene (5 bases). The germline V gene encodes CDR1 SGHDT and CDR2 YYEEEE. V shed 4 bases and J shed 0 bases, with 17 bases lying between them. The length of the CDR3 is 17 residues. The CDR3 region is CASSGGRGDYSNQPQHF. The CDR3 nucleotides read TGTGCCAGCAGCGGTGGGAGGGGCGACTATAGCAATCAGCCCCAGCATTTT.

The CDR3 DNA reads as TGTGCCACCAGCAGAGGGTTCGGGGAAAACACTGAAGCTTTCTTT. It translates to CATSRGFGENTEAFF. The J gene is TRBJ1-1, the V gene TRBV15, with no clear D. This CDR3 spans 15 amino acids. V lost 1 base, J lost 2 bases, and 11 bases lay in between. The V gene's germline CDR1 is LNHNV and CDR2 YYDKDF (reference sequence). The full variable domain, completed using reference TRBV15 and TRBJ1-1, is DAMVIQNPRYQVTQFGKPVTLSCSQTLNHNVMYWYQQKSSQAPKLLFHYYDKDFNNEADTPDNFQSRRPNTSFCFLDIRSPGLGDTAMYLCATSRGFGENTEAFFGQGTRLTVV.

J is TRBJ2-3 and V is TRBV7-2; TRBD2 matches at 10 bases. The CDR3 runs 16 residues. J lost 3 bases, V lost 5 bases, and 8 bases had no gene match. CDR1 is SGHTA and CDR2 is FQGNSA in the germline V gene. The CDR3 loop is CASSLGALAGTDTQYF. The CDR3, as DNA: TGTGCCAGCAGCCTAGGGGCACTAGCGGGGACAGATACGCAGTATTTT.

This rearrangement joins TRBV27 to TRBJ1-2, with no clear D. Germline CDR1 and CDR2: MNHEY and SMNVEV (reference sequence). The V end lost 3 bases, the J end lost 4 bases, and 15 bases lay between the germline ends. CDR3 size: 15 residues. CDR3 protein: CASSFRLPAGYGYTF. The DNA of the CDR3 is TGTGCCAGCAGTTTCCGACTCCCAGCGGGCTATGGCTACACCTTC.

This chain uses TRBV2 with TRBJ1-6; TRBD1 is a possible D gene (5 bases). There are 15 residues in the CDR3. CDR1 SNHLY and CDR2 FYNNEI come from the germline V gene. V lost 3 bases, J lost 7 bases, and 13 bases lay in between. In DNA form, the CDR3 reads TGTGCCAGCAGTGATTTTCAGGGTCCAAATTCACCCCTCCACTTT. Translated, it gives CASSDFQGPNSPLHF.

The CDR3 bases are TGTGCCAGCAGCTCAGGGAAGTCTGGGGCCAACGTCCTGACTTTC. It translates to CASSSGKSGANVLTF. The rearrangement joins TRBV7-3 to TRBJ2-6; a weak D match, TRBD1 (5 bases). Trimming took off 4 bases at V and 1 base at J, with 8 bases between the two ends. The CDR3 is 15 residues long. The germline CDR1 and CDR2 sequences are SGHTA and FQGTGA. Full variable domain (rest looked up from reference TRBV7-3 and TRBJ2-6): GAGVSQTPSNKVTEKGKYVELRCDPISGHTALYWYRQSLGQGPEFLIYFQGTGAADDSGLPNDRFFAVRPEGSVSTLKIQRTERGDSAVYLCASSSGKSGANVLTFGAGSRLTVL.

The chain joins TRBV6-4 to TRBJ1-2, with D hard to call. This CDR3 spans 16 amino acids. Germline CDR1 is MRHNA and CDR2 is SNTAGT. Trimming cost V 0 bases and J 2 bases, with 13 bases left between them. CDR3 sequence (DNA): TGTGCCAGCAGTGACTCGGGCACGACATCGAACTATGGCTACACCTTC. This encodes CASSDSGTTSNYGYTF.

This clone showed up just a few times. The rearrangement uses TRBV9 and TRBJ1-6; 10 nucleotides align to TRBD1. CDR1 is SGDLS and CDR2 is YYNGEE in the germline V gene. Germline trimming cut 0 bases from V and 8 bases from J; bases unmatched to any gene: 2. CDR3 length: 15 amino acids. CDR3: CASSVGGTGDSPLHF. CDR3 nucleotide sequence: TGTGCCAGCAGCGTAGGGGGGACAGGGGATTCACCCCTCCACTTT.